This TCR beta chain was retrieved from a study of blood T cells in healthy people across ages. The CDR3 is 18 amino acids. Trimming took off 4 bases at V and 0 bases at J, with 16 bases between the two ends. The second PCR ran roughly 6 to 12 cycles with a sample-barcoded 5' primer and J-beta primers. Via MiXCR, TCRdb re-called the 5' RACE reads, giving one row per CDR3 protein. This table has over 1.5 million distinct CDR3 sequences, 49% appearing once. The chain recombines TRBV12-3 or TRBV12-4 with TRBJ2-6; D is undetermined. The sequencing input was blood. This receptor was taken from a woman aged 35 to 49 in good health. CDR3 nucleotides: TGTGCCAGCAGTTGGCTTGGCTGGGCAAGCTCTGGGGCCAACGTCCTGACTTTC. It translates to CASSWLGWASSGANVLTF.